This T cell receptor beta chain was retrieved from a study of T cell responses to AZD1222 COVID-19 vaccine (dated by TCRdb to the early 2020s). For the study in its entirety: A total of approximately 240 trial participants underwent TCR sequencing, of whom 207 had received two doses of AZD1222 and around 25 had received two doses of the MenACWY control vaccine. Enrollment into the trials was organized by age into subgroups of 18-55, 56-69 and 70-plus years, and those subgroups contained approximately 150, 30 and 60 TCR-sequenced participants, respectively. Here is what the overall study found, with its caveats: Conclusions about previously exposed vaccinees were limited because only six AZD1222 recipients were SARS-CoV-2 seropositive at baseline. After two AZD1222 doses, both the breadth and the depth of spike-specific TCRs were significantly higher than at day 0 and than in MenACWY recipients. In the small 56-69-year group, the increase in depth fell short of significance, most likely because of low power. Nearly half of unique spike-specific TCRs reportedly recognized epitopes outside regions mutated in the B.1.351 and B.1.1.7 variants. Vaccine-associated CD4 TCRs spanned the whole spike protein, with dominant responses in regions 160-218 and 743-854. Participants were mostly white British, with more females than males. The authors suggested clonal diversity may have been underestimated. Because no day 14 peak-response samples were available, repertoires were characterized only after the peak T cell response.

The CDR3 regions of human TCRbeta chains were subjected to immunosequencing. Regarding the original processing steps: Repertoire TCRs were matched against a reference library of SARS-CoV-2-specific TCRs generated with the MIRA antigen-specificity platform. Breadth was defined as the fraction of unique TCRs that were SARS-CoV-2-associated, and depth was defined as the fraction of total T cells that were SARS-CoV-2-associated. Each spike-specific TCR was assigned to its reactive spike region and to a CD4 or CD8 class using the MIRA data. Log10-transformed breadth and depth values were compared by one-way ANOVA with Sidak's multiple comparisons tests. What TCRdb holds here is the immuneACCESS table cut down to in-frame rearrangements. Part of the clones is not present; checked against another copy, under half of the missing clones reflect an unresolved V gene, and the others are unexplained. For V, J and clone size, that table is used; D and trimming come from the DNA. This sample gives around 60,000 clones in total; about 89% of them show up just once. More than 6% of the sample goes to the ten largest clones.

The time point tag for this specimen amounts to: about 28 days (+/-7) after the second vaccine dose. In light of the paper, this sample's treatment or condition label describes: meningococcal conjugate vaccine given as trial control. Vaccinee samples came from UK trials COV001 and COV002, including a single-blind randomized controlled phase 2/3 trial of AZD1222 (ChAdOx1 nCoV-19) in healthy adults. For TCRbeta chain sequencing, PBMC samples from trial participants were taken at day 0 and at day 28 after the second dose. This clone was recorded a few times. There is no known antigen for this receptor. It has no much larger one-base neighbor in the sample; base qualities were not kept. The CDR3 has 14 amino acids, counting the end cysteine and phenylalanine. The retained sequence is limited to the CDR3, 42 bases, with the frame set at the first base. CDR1 and CDR2, per the germline V gene, are SGHNT and YENEEA. V ends up 5 bases short and J 1 base short, with an unmatched junction base count of 5.

This TCR was sampled from an adult who received the MenACWY meningococcal vaccine as a control. The V and J segments used are TRBV11-3 and TRBJ2-7; 7 bases in the middle match TRBD1. This sample comprised peripheral blood, obtained 28 days after the second dose of the MenACWY control vaccine. The CDR3 loop reads CASSPSTGSYEQYF. The nucleotide sequence is given as TGTGCCAGCAGCCCCTCGACAGGGTCCTACGAGCAGTACTTC. Here the CDR3 is joined to the reference TRBV11-3 and TRBJ2-7 genes, and the full variable domain is: EAGVVQSPRYKIIEKKQPVAFWCNPISGHNTLYWYLQNLGQGPELLIRYENEEAVDDSQLPKDRFSAERLKGVDSTLKIQPAELGDSAVYLCASSPSTGSYEQYFGPGTRLTVT.